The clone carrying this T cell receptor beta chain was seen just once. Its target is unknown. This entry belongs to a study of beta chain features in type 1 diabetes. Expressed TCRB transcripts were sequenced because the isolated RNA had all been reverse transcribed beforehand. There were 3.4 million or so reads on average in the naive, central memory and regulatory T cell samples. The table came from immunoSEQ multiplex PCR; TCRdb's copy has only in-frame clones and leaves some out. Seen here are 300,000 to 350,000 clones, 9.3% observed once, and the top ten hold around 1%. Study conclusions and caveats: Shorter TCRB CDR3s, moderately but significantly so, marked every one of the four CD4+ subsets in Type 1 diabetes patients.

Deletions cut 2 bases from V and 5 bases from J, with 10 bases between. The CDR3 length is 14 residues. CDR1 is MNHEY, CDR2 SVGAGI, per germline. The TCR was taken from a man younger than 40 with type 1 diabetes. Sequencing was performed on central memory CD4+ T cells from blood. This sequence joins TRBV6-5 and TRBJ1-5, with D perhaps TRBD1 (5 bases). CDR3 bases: TGTGCCAGCAGTTACGAGCAGGGTTATCAGCCCCAGCATTTT. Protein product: CASSYEQGYQPQHF.